This section outlines one T cell receptor beta chain sequence together with its context. Its antigen remains unknown. This CDR3 has 15 residues. Germline CDR1 is MNHEY and CDR2 is SMNVEV (reference sequence). Trimming pared 6 bases from V and 0 bases from J, leaving 12 bases between. This specimen belongs to a study of T cell responses to AZD1222 COVID-19 vaccine. Study results and caveats: Clonal diversity may have been underestimated in mostly white British donors. Repertoires were obtained solely post-peak T cell response.

TCRdb keeps only in-frame clones here, not all; method: immunoSEQ multiplex PCR. The sample includes 75,000 to 90,000 clones, around 88% of them seen just once. V and J are TRBV27 and TRBJ2-1, with D hard to call. This material consisted of peripheral blood, taken on day 0 of AZD1222 vaccination. The receptor's source is an adult in good health. CDR3: CASRVVGSSYNEQFF. The CDR3 nucleotides read TGTGCCAGCAGAGTAGTTGGAAGCTCCTACAATGAGCAGTTCTTC.